In this sample, the clone carrying this TCR beta chain turned up a few times. Its antigen is still unknown. With 9 to 11 days of culture completed, CD4+ T cells were isolated. Participants got two doses of BNT162b2 or mRNA-1273 vaccine. In the cultures, half the medium was exchanged for IL-2 medium on days 3 and 7. Sequencing was performed with immunoSEQ multiplex PCR; in TCRdb, only in-frame clones are kept and a portion is missing. The table includes tens of thousands of clones, 70% to 75% detected once. These data belong to a study of vaccination effects on CD4 cells after COVID-19. For the study at large: CD4+ T cells specific for antigen were expanded with viral peptide pools by the ViraFEST assay before sequencing. Each culture well received a few million PBMC. These cells were then cultured in IMDM with about 9.1 IU/ml IL-2 and roughly 10 ug/ml peptides. Study findings and constraints: Researchers report that only 1 of 255 vaccine-induced clones in healthy vaccinees cross-reacted with common cold coronaviruses.

Germline values: CDR1 LNHNV, CDR2 YYDKDF (reference sequence). The CDR3 spans 11 residues. The V end lost 4 bases, the J end lost 3 bases, and 4 bases lay between the germline ends. The material sequenced was CD4+ T cells from PBMCs cultured without peptide, taken after COVID-19 vaccination. The TCR originated in a human donor who received a COVID-19 vaccine. This chain links TRBV15 with TRBJ2-7; unclear D gene. CDR3 in DNA: TGTGCCACCAGCAACGACTACGAGCAGTACGTC. This translates into CATSNDYEQYV.